This TCR beta chain was captured by sequencing in a study of post-analysis software for immune sequencing data. About the study: Both relapsing-remitting and secondary progressive multiple sclerosis featured among the disease courses, as did progressive-relapsing multiple sclerosis. General study points: Multiple sclerosis was associated with a significant reduction in normalized Chao1 diversity relative to controls. Under the F measure, samples that were prepared in one batch clustered strongly together. A few TRBV segments occurring more often in patients than controls included TRBV5-6, TRBV5-1 and TRBV20-1.

The CDR3 consists of 17 residues. The germline V gene has CDR1 MGHRA and CDR2 YSYEKL. V shed 3 bases and J shed 5 bases, with 22 bases lying between them. Prepared libraries of TCR beta cDNA carried unique molecular identifiers. TCRdb recomputed calls from the PCR reads with MiXCR, one row per CDR3 protein. The data show about 200,000 distinct CDR3 sequences, 29% seen once. This clonotype was found many times. The antigen is undetermined. The material sequenced was blood. This sequence joins TRBV4-1 and TRBJ1-1; no firm D call. The sequence came from a girl aged 2-17 years with multiple sclerosis. The CDR3 DNA reads TGCGCCAGCAGCCAGAACTCTGGCGGGTACGCGGTGACTGAAGCTTTCTTT. It codes for CASSQNSGGYAVTEAFF.